Each of the 21 T cell receptor beta chains below was sequenced from the same sample in a study of shared clonotypes between healthy human individuals (dated by TCRdb to 2019 to 2021). Libraries were built with the immunoSEQ multiplex PCR assay. TCRdb holds this immuneACCESS table with in-frame rearrangements only. Some clones are missing; in checked studies, unresolved V genes explain under half, and the rest has no known cause. The sample yields 2 million to 2.5 million clones; approximately 93% were counted once. The ten largest clones capture 0.36% of the sample. Sequencing input: naive CD4+ T cells from PBMCs. The cell subset or site label on this specimen signifies: CD45RA+ positively selected. Source of these receptors: a man between 18 and 29 years old in good health. Some clones in this sample may be carry-over from other donors' samples.

This clone came up once. This chain joins TRBV7-9 and TRBJ1-6; D is ambiguous. The length of the CDR3 is 14 residues. CDR1 and CDR2 (germline): SEHNR, FQNEAQ (reference sequence). V dropped 1 base and J dropped 6 bases, with 7 bases sitting between them. The CDR3 here is CASSLGGVNSPLHF. The DNA for the CDR3 is TGTGCCAGCAGCTTAGGGGGTGTTAATTCACCCCTCCACTTT.

This chain joins TRBV18 and TRBJ2-7, with D uncertain. Germline V gene sequence: CDR1 KGHSH, CDR2 LQKENI. The CDR3 extends over 15 amino acids. Between the trimmed V and J ends, which lost 0 bases and 2 bases, there was a span of 11 bases. CDR3 sequence reads: CASSPPNHRAYEQYF. Here the CDR3 DNA reads TGTGCCAGCTCACCACCTAATCACAGAGCCTACGAGCAGTACTTC. The full variable domain, in which reference TRBV18 and TRBJ2-7 provide the parts outside the CDR3, is NAGVMQNPRHLVRRRGQEARLRCSPMKGHSHVYWYRQLPEEGLKFMVYLQKENIIDESGMPKERFSAEFPKEGPSILRIQQVVRGDSAAYFCASSPPNHRAYEQYFGPGTRLTVT.

The chain employs TRBV5-6 and TRBJ2-3; no definite D call. V shed 1 base and J shed 2 bases, with 14 bases lying between them. The CDR3 is 16 amino acids. Germline V lookup: CDR1 SGHDT, CDR2 YYEEEE. The CDR3 sequence is CASSLFSWPNTDTQYF. The CDR3 nucleotides are TGTGCCAGCAGCTTGTTTAGTTGGCCAAACACAGATACGCAGTATTTT.

The V call is TRBV7-2, the J call TRBJ2-3; D unclear. The CDR3 runs 15 residues. Germline V gene sequence: CDR1 SGHTA, CDR2 FQGNSA. V lost 1 base and J lost 8, with 16 bases in between. The CDR3 DNA sequence: TGTGCCAGCAGCTTAGGGCAGATTCCCCCCAGTACGCAGTATTTT. It yields the protein CASSLGQIPPSTQYF.

The CDR3 sequence is CASSSLGRHNEQFF. The CDR3 bases are TGTGCCAGCAGCTCGTTAGGACGTCACAATGAGCAGTTCTTC. This sequence joins TRBV5-6 and TRBJ2-1; D ambiguous. The CDR3 consists of 14 residues. V was pared by 3 bases and J by 5 bases, with 12 bases between. CDR1 is SGHDT and CDR2 is YYEEEE in the germline V gene.

The chain carries TRBV10-3 and TRBJ2-1; the D gene is possibly TRBD1 (5 bases). Germline V gene lookup returns CDR1 ENHRY and CDR2 SYGVKD. Trimming took off 9 bases at V and 7 bases at J, with 16 bases between the two ends. CDR3 length equals 13 residues. The CDR3 sequence: CAIQDQSWNEQFF. The CDR3 DNA sequence: TGTGCCATACAGGACCAATCCTGGAATGAGCAGTTCTTC.

The chain couples TRBV7-2 to TRBJ2-1, with D uncertain. Trimming shortened V by 5 bases and J by 11 bases, and 16 bases separated the two germline ends. The CDR3 contains 13 residues. From germline, CDR1 is SGHTA and CDR2 FQGNSA. CDR3 sequence reads: CASSGWTDLKQFF. Here the CDR3 DNA reads TGTGCCAGCAGCGGGTGGACGGACCTTAAGCAGTTCTTC.

Here the CDR3 reads CASSFTRQGSNTEAFF. In nucleotides, the CDR3 is TGTGCCAGCAGCTTCACTCGACAGGGGTCAAACACTGAAGCTTTCTTT. The V call is TRBV7-9, the J call TRBJ1-1; 8 bases fit TRBD1. The germline V gene encodes CDR1 SEHNR and CDR2 FQNEAQ (reference sequence). The CDR3 length is 16 residues. With V trimmed by 3 bases and J by 2 bases, 8 bases remained unmatched.

The chain combines TRBV18 with TRBJ2-7; D is unresolved. The V end was cut by 3 bases, the J end by 7 bases, with 10 bases between. CDR3 length equals 12 residues. CDR1 is KGHSH, CDR2 LQKENI, per germline. CDR3 residues: CASSPSVGEQYF. DNA of the CDR3: TGTGCCAGCTCACCCTCCGTGGGGGAGCAGTACTTC.

This sequence joins TRBV18 and TRBJ2-3; D gene unclear. Germline V lookup: CDR1 KGHSH, CDR2 LQKENI. V shed 6 bases and J shed 2 bases, with 9 bases lying between them. CDR3 size: 13 residues. The CDR3 region is CASSGMTTDTQYF. The CDR3 bases are TGTGCCAGCTCGGGCATGACCACAGATACGCAGTATTTT. The full variable domain, its missing parts supplied by reference TRBV18 and TRBJ2-3, is NAGVMQNPRHLVRRRGQEARLRCSPMKGHSHVYWYRQLPEEGLKFMVYLQKENIIDESGMPKERFSAEFPKEGPSILRIQQVVRGDSAAYFCASSGMTTDTQYFGPGTRLTVL.

The chain couples TRBV5-6 to TRBJ2-7, with D tentatively TRBD1 (6 bases). This CDR3 has 16 amino acids. Germline CDR1 is SGHDT and CDR2 is YYEEEE. Between the trimmed V and J ends, which lost 0 bases and 0 bases, there was a span of 13 bases. The CDR3 DNA is TGTGCCAGCAGCTTGGCCCTCGGGACACGCTCCTACGAGCAGTACTTC. Its translation is CASSLALGTRSYEQYF.

The rearrangement uses TRBV9 and TRBJ2-1; D unclear. Trimming left V 0 bases short and J 4 bases short, with 8 bases between. CDR3 size: 14 residues. Germline V gene lookup returns CDR1 SGDLS and CDR2 YYNGEE. The CDR3 loop reads CASSVAAEYNEQFF. For the CDR3, the DNA is TGTGCCAGCAGCGTAGCGGCAGAGTACAATGAGCAGTTCTTC.

This chain links TRBV10-3 with TRBJ2-2; 9 bases agree with TRBD2. Germline trimming cut 4 bases from V and 3 bases from J; bases unmatched to any gene: 3. This CDR3 spans 15 amino acids. Germline V gives CDR1 ENHRY, CDR2 SYGVKD. For the CDR3, the DNA is TGTGCCATCAGTGGTAGCGGGAGCCACACCGGGGAGCTGTTTTTT. Protein: CAISGSGSHTGELFF.

This chain uses TRBV5-1 with TRBJ1-1, with a weak D call TRBD1 (5 bases). Trimming cost V 2 bases and J 5 bases, with 10 bases left between them. Germline V CDR1 and CDR2: SGHRS, YFSETQ. This CDR3 is built from 13 residues. The CDR3 loop is CASSFTTATEAFF. CDR3 sequence (DNA): TGCGCCAGCAGCTTCACGACAGCGACTGAAGCTTTCTTT.

This clone was observed once. The V gene is TRBV7-9, the J gene TRBJ2-7, with 10 bases lining up with TRBD1. The J segment lost 2 bases and the V segment lost 5 bases, leaving 0 bases of the junction unmatched. CDR3 length: 13 amino acids. Germline V gene sequence: CDR1 SEHNR, CDR2 FQNEAQ (reference sequence). The CDR3 protein is CASSGTGAYEQYF. The CDR3 DNA is TGTGCCAGCAGCGGGACAGGGGCCTACGAGCAGTACTTC. Filled out from reference TRBV7-9 and TRBJ2-7, the complete variable domain reads DTGVSQNPRHKITKRGQNVTFRCDPISEHNRLYWYRQTLGQGPEFLTYFQNEAQLEKSRLLSDRFSAERPKGSFSTLEIQRTEQGDSAMYLCASSGTGAYEQYFGPGTRLTVT.

The table lists this clone with a count of one. This chain joins TRBV5-4 and TRBJ2-1; the D call may be TRBD1 or TRBD2 (6 bases each). Trimming pared 3 bases from V and 2 bases from J, leaving 12 bases between. This CDR3 is built from 15 residues. Germline V gives CDR1 SGHNT, CDR2 YYREEE (reference sequence). The chain's CDR3 is CASSSGAFTYNEQFF. CDR3 nucleotides: TGTGCCAGCAGCTCGGGGGCCTTCACCTACAATGAGCAGTTCTTC.

Only a few counts were recorded for this clone. V and J are TRBV7-8 and TRBJ1-1, with 8 bases that match TRBD1. The J segment lost 5 bases and the V segment lost 5 bases, leaving 10 bases of the junction unmatched. Germline V gene data show CDR1 as SGHVS and CDR2 as FQNEAQ. This CDR3 spans 15 amino acids. The CDR3 here is CASSPTDRGRTEAFF. The CDR3 DNA is TGTGCCAGCAGCCCGACTGACAGGGGACGGACTGAAGCTTTCTTT.

The table lists this clone with a count of one. The chain joins TRBV5-6 to TRBJ2-2; D ambiguous. The V end was cut by 3 bases, the J end by 0 bases, with 12 bases between. The length of the CDR3 is 16 residues. Germline V lookup: CDR1 SGHDT, CDR2 YYEEEE. The CDR3 reads CASSYQVAPNTGELFF. CDR3 bases: TGTGCCAGCAGCTATCAGGTAGCCCCGAACACCGGGGAGCTGTTTTTT.

The chain has TRBV6-1 and TRBJ1-5; D might be TRBD1 (5 bases). The CDR3 length is 16 residues. Trimming removed 2 bases from V and 0 bases from J, with 11 bases in between. The germline V gene has CDR1 MNHNS and CDR2 SASEGT. The CDR3 here is CASSEYWDYSNQPQHF. The CDR3 DNA reads as TGTGCCAGCAGTGAATACTGGGACTATAGCAATCAGCCCCAGCATTTT.

This chain uses TRBV25-1 with TRBJ1-2, with D hard to call. Trimming cost V 2 bases and J 3 bases, with 7 bases left between them. The CDR3 sequence is 13 residues long. Germline V gene sequence: CDR1 MGHDK, CDR2 SYGVNS. The CDR3 is CASSEQRDYGYTF. The CDR3 DNA follows: TGTGCCAGCAGTGAACAAAGGGACTATGGCTACACCTTC.

The genes are TRBV7-8 and TRBJ2-7; TRBD2 matches 9 bases. The CDR3 consists of 19 residues. The V gene end was trimmed by 1 base and the J gene end by 6 bases; junction bases not matched to a gene: 19. CDR1 and CDR2 from the germline V gene are SGHVS and FQNEAQ. The CDR3: CASSLVGGIVAGEGVEQYF. CDR3 nucleotide sequence: TGTGCCAGCAGCTTAGTGGGGGGGATTGTAGCGGGAGAAGGAGTCGAGCAGTACTTC. The full variable domain, rest sourced from reference TRBV7-8 and TRBJ2-7, is GAGVSQSPRYKVAKRGQDVALRCDPISGHVSLFWYQQALGQGPEFLTYFQNEAQLDKSGLPSDRFFAERPEGSVSTLKIQRTQQEDSAVYLCASSLVGGIVAGEGVEQYFGPGTRLTVT.